These 28 T cell receptor beta chains share one sample of origin, sequenced in a study of radiation and T cells in renal cell carcinoma. Only in-frame clones appear in the TCRdb table, and some are missing; sequencing was by immunoSEQ multiplex PCR. The table records roughly 130,000 clones, 70% to 90% of them present only once. Sample time point: blood 2 weeks post-SBRT. Treatment described: 15 Gy SBRT to primary tumor, nephrectomy 4 weeks later. Sequences were derived from blood, sampled from a patient whose treatment included radiotherapy and nephrectomy. These receptors came from a woman aged 70-85 years with renal cell carcinoma.

The chain uses TRBV5-1 and TRBJ1-1; D gene ambiguous. Germline CDR1 SGHRS, CDR2 YFSETQ. The CDR3 has 14 residues. V dropped 0 bases and J dropped 0 bases, with 6 bases sitting between them. The CDR3: CASSLEGMNTEAFF. CDR3 nucleotide sequence: TGCGCCAGCAGCTTGGAGGGAATGAACACTGAAGCTTTCTTT.

This clone showed up just once. The V gene is TRBV6-1, the J gene TRBJ2-7; tentative D call: TRBD1 (7 bases). Deletions cut 6 bases from V and 6 bases from J, with 21 bases between. The CDR3 totals 15 residues. Looked up from germline, CDR1 is MNHNS and CDR2 is SASEGT. The CDR3 nucleotides are TGTGCCAGCAGGTCAGACAGGGAAATGCGGGGCGAGCAGTACTTC. This codes for CASRSDREMRGEQYF.

The chain recombines TRBV4-3 with TRBJ1-2, with 9 nucleotides matching TRBD1. CDR1 LGHNA and CDR2 YSLEER come from the germline V gene. The CDR3 length is 14 residues. V was pared by 3 bases and J by 4 bases, with 3 bases of the junction left unmatched. For the CDR3, the DNA is TGCGCCAGCAGCCAGGACAGGGGAATCTATGGCTACACCTTC. It encodes CASSQDRGIYGYTF.

This clone was found a few times. CDR3 in amino acids: CASSTRGEGSSPLHF. The CDR3 region has the DNA TGTGCCAGCAGCACCCGGGGGGAAGGGAGTTCACCCCTCCACTTT. V and J are TRBV11-2 and TRBJ1-6, with a weak D call TRBD1 (5 bases). This CDR3 contains 15 residues. V lost 5 bases, J lost 9 bases, and 17 bases lay in between. The germline V gene encodes CDR1 SGHAT and CDR2 FQNNGV.

Worth noting for this clone: One end of the junction fails to match germline, which may point to a read error. The chain joins TRBV7-2 to TRBJ2-1; D might be TRBD1 (6 bases). The germline CDR1 and CDR2 sequences are SGHTA and FQGNSA. The CDR3 is 16 amino acids. For the CDR3, the DNA is TGTGCCAGCAGCTTAGCGCTGGGGGCCTCCTTCAATGAGCAGTTCTTC. This encodes CASSLALGASFNEQFF.

The chain employs TRBV5-1 and TRBJ1-2; D is unresolved. Germline values: CDR1 SGHRS, CDR2 YFSETQ. This CDR3 comprises 12 residues. The V and J ends lost 1 base and 3 bases respectively, with 4 bases between them. The CDR3 DNA sequence: TGCGCCAGCAGCTTGAAAGACTATGGCTACACCTTC. It specifies CASSLKDYGYTF.

The chain carries TRBV2 and TRBJ1-2; possibly TRBD1 for D (6 bases). Trimming took 10 bases from V and 0 from J, leaving 18 bases between them. Germline V gene sequence: CDR1 SNHLY, CDR2 FYNNEI. This CDR3 comprises 15 residues. The CDR3 bases are TGTGCCATTCCCCTCCGGACAGTCTCTAACTATGGCTACACCTTC. Amino acid sequence: CAIPLRTVSNYGYTF.

The chain recombines TRBV6-5 with TRBJ2-2, with 13 bases aligning to TRBD2. The germline gives CDR1 MNHEY, CDR2 SVGAGI. The CDR3 loop spans 14 amino acids. Trimming at V came to 6 bases and at J to 6 bases, leaving 1 base not matched to a gene. The CDR3 region has the DNA TGTGCCAGCAGGGGGACTAGCGGGGCCGGGGAGCTGTTTTTT. It translates to CASRGTSGAGELFF.

This clone has only one observation. The J gene is TRBJ1-1, the V gene TRBV6-5, with D hard to call. V dropped 0 bases and J dropped 4 bases, with 12 bases sitting between them. This CDR3 region has 15 residues. CDR1 and CDR2 from the germline V gene are MNHEY and SVGAGI. CDR3 nucleotide sequence: TGTGCCAGCAGTTACTCGGGTCAGGCAATCACTGAAGCTTTCTTT. Translating gives CASSYSGQAITEAFF.

The CDR3 nucleotides are TGTGCCTGGAGTGTATTTGGAAGGGCGGCTAATTCACCCCTCCACTTT. It yields the protein CAWSVFGRAANSPLHF. The rearrangement links TRBV30 to TRBJ1-6; no clear D. Per the germline V gene, CDR1 is GTSNPN and CDR2 is SVGIG (reference sequence). CDR3 length: 16 residues. Trimming removed 0 bases from V and 6 bases from J, with 15 bases in between.

The J gene is TRBJ2-7, the V gene TRBV4-1; TRBD2 matches at 10 bases. V shed 1 base and J 4 bases; nucleotides not matched to a gene: 13. Germline-derived CDR1 and CDR2 are MGHRA and YSYEKL. This CDR3 has 18 amino acids. This CDR3 is CASSQVRFGLAGVYEQYF. The CDR3 DNA is TGCGCCAGCAGCCAAGTCCGGTTTGGGCTAGCGGGGGTGTACGAGCAGTACTTC.

The chain combines TRBV19 with TRBJ2-2; D perhaps matches TRBD2 (7 bases). The CDR3 has 14 amino acids. The V end was cut by 8 bases, the J end by 3 bases, with 13 bases between. Germline V gene sequence: CDR1 LNHDA, CDR2 SQIVND (reference sequence). The CDR3 bases are TGTGCCAGTTGGGGGGGCCTAGACACCGGGGAGCTGTTTTTT. It encodes CASWGGLDTGELFF.

V usage is TRBV5-1 and J usage is TRBJ2-1, with D unresolved. CDR3 size: 13 residues. V was shortened by 2 bases and J by 7 bases, with 10 bases between the two germline ends. Looked up from germline, CDR1 is SGHRS and CDR2 is YFSETQ. DNA of the CDR3: TGCGCCAGCAGCTTAATTTCAAGTAATGAGCAGTTCTTC. It encodes CASSLISSNEQFF.

The rearrangement joins TRBV6-4 to TRBJ2-3; D is possibly TRBD2 (5 bases). With 2 bases removed from V and 7 bases from J, the gap between germline ends came to 10 bases. Germline V CDR1 and CDR2: MRHNA, SNTAGT. This CDR3 contains 13 residues. The CDR3 loop is CASSDGFGNTQYF. The CDR3 nucleotides read TGTGCCAGCAGTGACGGATTCGGGAATACGCAGTATTTT.

This rearrangement joins TRBV19 to TRBJ1-2; no reliable D call. Trimming took off 7 bases at V and 3 bases at J, with 15 bases between the two ends. Per the germline V gene, CDR1 is LNHDA and CDR2 is SQIVND (reference sequence). The CDR3 runs 14 residues. The CDR3: CASKDLIFHYGYTF. For the CDR3, the DNA is TGTGCCAGTAAGGACCTAATCTTCCACTATGGCTACACCTTC.

The rearrangement links TRBV7-8 to TRBJ2-2; 12 bases line up with TRBD2. J was trimmed by 7 bases and V by 2 bases; bases with no gene match: 5. This CDR3 contains 16 residues. The germline V gene has CDR1 SGHVS and CDR2 FQNEAQ. The CDR3 bases are TGTGCCAGCAGCTTATCTAGCGGGGGGGCTTTCGGGGAGCTGTTTTTT. Amino acids: CASSLSSGGAFGELFF.

This clone has only one observation. The chain is built from TRBV6-5 and TRBJ1-5; 8 positions match TRBD1. CDR1 is MNHEY, CDR2 SVGAGI, per germline. The CDR3 is 16 residues long. Losses at the gene ends were 2 bases for V and 1 base for J; bases not matched to a gene: 4. The CDR3 loop reads CASSYPDRESNQPQHF. CDR3 DNA sequence: TGTGCCAGCAGTTACCCGGACAGGGAGAGCAATCAGCCCCAGCATTTT.

The chain couples TRBV7-8 to TRBJ2-5; D gene ambiguous. This CDR3 region has 16 residues. Trimming shortened V by 0 bases and J by 5 bases, and 16 bases separated the two germline ends. Germline V gene lookup returns CDR1 SGHVS and CDR2 FQNEAQ. CDR3 loop: CASSLASRPTWETQYF. As DNA, the CDR3 is TGTGCCAGCAGCTTAGCCTCCAGGCCGACTTGGGAGACCCAGTACTTC.

Comment on this clone: The conserved final phenylalanine or tryptophan is absent from the CDR3, which likely points to a read error. The chain employs TRBV5-1 and TRBJ2-7, with D possibly TRBD2 on 5 matching bases. Per the germline V gene, CDR1 is SGHRS and CDR2 is YFSETQ. Trimming stripped 4 bases from V and 3 bases from J, with 8 bases between. CDR3 length: 12 amino acids. This CDR3 reads CASSTGGYEQYL. The CDR3 DNA is TGCGCCAGCAGCACCGGAGGCTACGAGCAGTACCTC.

CDR3 region: CASSPLGQNTEAFF. In DNA form, the CDR3 reads TGCGCCAGCAGCCCCCTGGGACAGAACACTGAAGCTTTCTTT. The chain joins TRBV5-1 to TRBJ1-1; D perhaps matches TRBD1 (6 bases). The germline V and J ends were trimmed by 4 bases and 1 base, with 11 bases remaining between them. Germline CDR1 is SGHRS and CDR2 is YFSETQ. CDR3 length: 14 residues.

The chain employs TRBV28 and TRBJ2-7; 7 bases are shared with TRBD1. Germline V gene data show CDR1 as MDHEN and CDR2 as SYDVKM. Trimming cost V 3 bases and J 6 bases; bases outside gene matches: 8. This CDR3 spans 14 amino acids. CDR3 bases: TGTGCCAGCAGTTTTGGAAGGGGGCAGGGCGAGCAGTACTTC. Translated: CASSFGRGQGEQYF. Full variable domain (rest looked up from reference TRBV28 and TRBJ2-7): DVKVTQSSRYLVKRTGEKVFLECVQDMDHENMFWYRQDPGLGLRLIYFSYDVKMKEKGDIPEGYSVSREKKERFSLILESASTNQTSMYLCASSFGRGQGEQYFGPGTRLTVT.

The chain is built from TRBV19 and TRBJ2-5, with 9 bases fitting TRBD1. V lost 6 bases to trimming and J lost 3 bases; unmatched junction nucleotides: 5. In germline, CDR1 is LNHDA, CDR2 SQIVND (reference sequence). CDR3 length: 14 residues. The CDR3: CASSPDRGKETQYF. CDR3 nucleotide sequence: TGTGCCAGTAGCCCCGACAGGGGGAAAGAGACCCAGTACTTC.

The V and J genes are TRBV6-1 and TRBJ1-1, with D maybe TRBD1 (5 bases). The V gene's germline CDR1 is MNHNS and CDR2 SASEGT. Trimming stripped 3 bases from V and 10 bases from J, with 21 bases between. This CDR3 comprises 15 residues. The CDR3 protein is CASSETGLIPRLAFF. Here the CDR3 DNA reads TGTGCCAGCAGTGAGACGGGACTCATCCCCCGCTTAGCTTTCTTT.

J is TRBJ2-5 and V is TRBV27; 9 bases align to TRBD2. The J segment lost 5 bases and the V segment lost 5 bases, leaving 12 bases of the junction unmatched. The CDR3 consists of 16 residues. Germline V gene data show CDR1 as MNHEY and CDR2 as SMNVEV (reference sequence). CDR3 nucleotide sequence: TGTGCCAGCAGTCCCATTAGCGGGGGCGGCTATGAGACCCAGTACTTC. Translated: CASSPISGGGYETQYF.

J is TRBJ2-7 and V is TRBV7-9; 10 bases match TRBD2. Germline V gene sequence: CDR1 SEHNR, CDR2 FQNEAQ (reference sequence). This CDR3 spans 13 amino acids. The V and J ends lost 6 bases and 5 bases, in that order; junction bases with no gene match: 4. The CDR3: CASRASGGHEQYF. The CDR3 nucleotides read TGTGCCAGCAGAGCTAGCGGGGGCCACGAGCAGTACTTC.

The genes are TRBV5-1 and TRBJ2-2; D not certain. Trimming left V 2 bases short and J 3 bases short, with 5 bases between. This CDR3 comprises 13 residues. CDR1 SGHRS and CDR2 YFSETQ come from the germline V gene. CDR3 bases: TGCGCCAGCAGCTTAGGTCACACCGGGGAGCTGTTTTTT. As protein: CASSLGHTGELFF.

The chain joins TRBV5-1 to TRBJ1-2, with D tentatively TRBD1 (5 bases). With 4 bases removed from V and 5 bases from J, the gap between germline ends came to 12 bases. CDR3 size: 13 residues. Germline CDR1 is SGHRS and CDR2 is YFSETQ. In DNA form, the CDR3 reads TGCGCCAGCAGCCCGGACACGGTTTATGGCTACACCTTC. Translation: CASSPDTVYGYTF.

DNA of the CDR3: TGTGCCAGCTCACCAGGCCAGACAGACGAGCAGTACTTC. Residues: CASSPGQTDEQYF. This chain uses TRBV18 with TRBJ2-7; D may be TRBD1 (5 bases). Germline CDR1 and CDR2: KGHSH and LQKENI. V lost 2 bases and J lost 5, with 10 bases in between. The CDR3 has 13 amino acids. Based on the CDR3 plus reference TRBV18 and TRBJ2-7, the full variable domain is NAGVMQNPRHLVRRRGQEARLRCSPMKGHSHVYWYRQLPEEGLKFMVYLQKENIIDESGMPKERFSAEFPKEGPSILRIQQVVRGDSAAYFCASSPGQTDEQYFGPGTRLTVT.